Following are 3 T cell receptor beta chains from one sample sequenced in a study of T cell changes during pregnancy in multiple sclerosis. Generated by immunoSEQ multiplex PCR, the TCRdb table keeps only in-frame clones and is missing some. The sample lists roughly 60,000 clones; about 90% were seen once. The source material was CD4+ T cells from peripheral blood mononuclear cells, sampled in the first trimester of pregnancy. The receptors shown here come from a female donor with multiple sclerosis, enrolled in a pregnancy study.

The chain uses TRBV4-2 and TRBJ2-1; possible D gene TRBD2, 7 bases. This CDR3 spans 17 amino acids. The V gene's germline CDR1 is LGHNA and CDR2 YNFKEQ. The germline V and J ends were trimmed by 1 base and 7 bases, with 20 bases remaining between them. The CDR3 protein is CASSQVFAGARSNEQFF. The DNA of the CDR3 is TGTGCCAGCAGCCAAGTTTTTGCGGGGGCCCGATCTAATGAGCAGTTCTTC.

The V call is TRBV6-5, the J call TRBJ2-7; 10 nucleotides line up with TRBD2. This CDR3 is 16 amino acids long. Per the germline V gene, CDR1 is MNHEY and CDR2 is SVGAGI. J lost 4 bases, V lost 4 bases, and 10 bases had no gene match. In DNA, the CDR3 is TGTGCCAGCAGTTTAGCGGGGGGACGGGTCGGGTACGAGCAGTACTTC. Translated, it gives CASSLAGGRVGYEQYF.

This rearrangement joins TRBV12-5 to TRBJ1-2; no clear D gene. V lost 1 base and J lost 6, with 12 bases in between. CDR1 LGHNT and CDR2 FRNRAP come from the germline V gene. This CDR3 comprises 14 residues. The CDR3 here is CASGLAREANGYTF. The CDR3 DNA reads TGTGCTAGTGGTTTGGCGCGGGAGGCGAATGGCTACACCTTC.